What follows are 20 T cell receptor beta chains derived from one specimen sequenced in a study of post-analysis software for immune sequencing data. General study points: Patients used about five TRBV segments, including TRBV5-6, TRBV5-1 and TRBV20-1, more often than controls.

TCR beta cDNA libraries had unique molecular identifiers. TCRdb passed the PCR reads through MiXCR, listing each CDR3 protein once. The profile covers more than 450,000 distinct CDR3 sequences, with 34% appearing a single time and around 5.9% taken by the ten largest. What these receptors recognize is not known. Specimen: blood. These receptors were collected from a girl between 2 and 17 years old with multiple sclerosis.

The V call is TRBV20-1, the J call TRBJ2-7; D not resolved. Trimming removed 0 bases at V and 6 bases at J, with 15 bases between. The CDR3 covers 14 residues. CDR1 DFQATT and CDR2 SNEGSKA come from the germline V gene (reference sequence). CDR3 bases: TGCAGTGCTAGAGAACGGCGGACGTCCGTCGAGCAGTACTTC. Translating gives CSARERRTSVEQYF.

This chain joins TRBV3-1 and TRBJ1-5, with a tentative D call TRBD1 (5 bases). Trimming removed 0 bases at V and 3 bases at J, with 12 bases between. The length of the CDR3 is 16 residues. Germline V gene lookup returns CDR1 LGHDT and CDR2 YNNKEL (reference sequence). Written as DNA, the CDR3 is TGTGCCAGCAGCCAAGATCCAGGGATGTCCAATCAGCCCCAGCATTTT. Translated, it gives CASSQDPGMSNQPQHF.

This clonotype appeared once. The chain recombines TRBV20-1 with TRBJ2-7, with 10 bases lining up with TRBD1. The last part of the DNA fits TRBJ2-5 better; the J call may be wrong. Germline CDR1 DFQATT, CDR2 SNEGSKA (reference sequence). This CDR3 comprises 14 residues. DNA for the CDR3: TGCAGTGTGCCCCCCGACAGGGGGCTGGAGACCCAGTACTTC. It is translated as CSVPPDRGLETQYF.

This clonotype occurred many times. The chain has TRBV29-1 and TRBJ2-5, with D possibly being TRBD2 (5 bases). The V end lost 4 bases, the J end lost 1 base, and 7 bases lay between the germline ends. The CDR3 has 12 amino acids. The germline gives CDR1 SQVTM, CDR2 ANQGSEA. The CDR3 region is CSVAGTQETQYF. The CDR3, as DNA: TGCAGCGTTGCGGGAACCCAAGAGACCCAGTACTTC. Drawing the rest from reference TRBV29-1 and TRBJ2-5, the complete variable domain is SAVISQKPSRDICQRGTSLTIQCQVDSQVTMMFWYRQQPGQSLTLIATANQGSEATYESGFVIDKFPISRPNLTFSTLTVSNMSPEDSSIYLCSVAGTQETQYFGPGTRLLVL.

V gene TRBV3-1 combines with J gene TRBJ2-7; 8 bases line up with TRBD2. The germline V gene has CDR1 LGHDT and CDR2 YNNKEL (reference sequence). V shed 1 base and J 0 bases; nucleotides not matched to a gene: 5. The CDR3 runs 16 residues. As DNA, the CDR3 is TGTGCCAGCAGCCAAGCAATAGCGGGGTCCTCCTACGAGCAGTACTTC. This translates into CASSQAIAGSSYEQYF.

This clonotype was observed a few times. This chain uses TRBV9 with TRBJ2-7; the match to TRBD2 covers 9 bases. The V gene end was trimmed by 3 bases and the J gene end by 2 bases; junction bases not matched to a gene: 3. Germline V gene lookup returns CDR1 SGDLS and CDR2 YYNGEE. There are 14 residues in the CDR3. In DNA, the CDR3 is TGTGCCAGCAGCGGGGGACTAGCTACCTACGAGCAGTACTTC. This encodes CASSGGLATYEQYF.

This clonotype was observed a handful of times. The rearrangement joins TRBV25-1 to TRBJ2-5, with 9 positions matching TRBD2. V trimming: 6 bases; J trimming: 3 bases; junction bases outside the gene matches: 8. The CDR3 consists of 15 residues. Germline-derived CDR1 and CDR2 are MGHDK and SYGVNS. The CDR3 nucleotides are TGTGCCAGCAGCAAGGGACTAGCAGCAAAAGAGACCCAGTACTTC. Its translation: CASSKGLAAKETQYF.

This clonotype was found once. A read error is likely, as this CDR3 ends without the conserved phenylalanine or tryptophan. The chain joins TRBV5-5 to TRBJ2-5, with 7 bases that match TRBD1. The CDR3 totals 17 residues. The ends lost 0 bases at V and 2 bases at J; junction bases unmatched: 10. Germline assignment: CDR1 SGHKS and CDR2 YYEKEE (reference sequence). The CDR3 protein is CASSLGGLWGQQETQYL. In nucleotides, the CDR3 is TGTGCCAGCAGCTTGGGGGGCCTCTGGGGACAGCAAGAGACCCAGTACTTA.

This clonotype was recorded many times. The chain is built from TRBV12-3 or TRBV12-4 and TRBJ2-7; perhaps TRBD2 as D (5 bases). This CDR3 region has 15 residues. The germline V and J ends were trimmed by 7 bases and 3 bases, with 19 bases remaining between them. The CDR3 DNA reads as TGTGCCAGCACCATAGAGGGCGGCGTCAGCTACGAGCAGTACTTC. The encoded protein is CASTIEGGVSYEQYF.

This clonotype was counted at least ten times. This chain joins TRBV6-1 and TRBJ2-1; TRBD2 agrees at 12 bases. This CDR3 is 15 amino acids long. After removal of 7 bases from V and 4 bases from J, the junction contained 5 bases not matched to a gene. The germline CDR1 and CDR2 sequences are MNHNS and SASEGT. CDR3 region: CASTTGLAGYNEQFF. The CDR3 DNA reads as TGTGCCAGCACCACCGGACTAGCGGGGTACAATGAGCAGTTCTTC.

The genes are TRBV29-1 and TRBJ1-5, with D possibly matching TRBD1 (5 bases). V lost 4 bases to trimming and J lost 6 bases, with 13 bases between them. This CDR3 is built from 13 residues. The germline V gene has CDR1 SQVTM and CDR2 ANQGSEA. This CDR3 reads CSVVGQGGQPQHF. CDR3 DNA: TGCAGCGTTGTTGGTCAGGGAGGTCAGCCCCAGCATTTT.

V gene TRBV10-3 combines with J gene TRBJ1-1; 10 bases map to TRBD1. Germline assignment: CDR1 ENHRY and CDR2 SYGVKD. V lost 6 bases, J lost 3 bases, and 7 bases stayed unmatched. The CDR3 sequence is 15 residues long. CDR3 loop: CAIRTGGEGDTEAFF. CDR3 in DNA: TGTGCCATCAGGACAGGGGGCGAGGGGGACACTGAAGCTTTCTTT.

The chain employs TRBV5-1 and TRBJ2-7; 15 bases map to TRBD2. Germline loops: CDR1 SGHRS, CDR2 YFSETQ. This CDR3 has 21 amino acids. V dropped 4 bases and J dropped 10; count of bases not matched to a gene: 27. CDR3 bases: TGCGCCAGCAGCCTGAGAGGACTTGGGAGGACTAGCGGGGGGGCGGGAGAGGCCCAGTACTTC. Protein: CASSLRGLGRTSGGAGEAQYF.

The chain employs TRBV23-1 and TRBJ2-1; perhaps TRBD2 as D (6 bases). TRBV23-1 is annotated as an ORF whose role is uncertain. The V end was cut by 2 bases, the J end by 10 bases, with 21 bases between. The CDR3 sequence is 16 residues long. CDR3 region: CASSQGGAVVQWEQFF. CDR3 sequence (DNA): TGCGCCAGCAGTCAAGGAGGGGCAGTCGTACAATGGGAGCAGTTCTTC.

The J gene is TRBJ1-4, the V gene TRBV5-1, with a tentative D call TRBD1 (5 bases). The CDR3 covers 17 residues. V lost 3 bases and J lost 6, with 21 bases in between. Germline CDR1 is SGHRS and CDR2 is YFSETQ. DNA for the CDR3: TGCGCCAGCAGCTCCCTCCCCGGGACGGCTTATTATGAAAAACTGTTTTTT. Its translation is CASSSLPGTAYYEKLFF.

The rearrangement joins TRBV7-2 to TRBJ2-7, with 9 bases matching TRBD2. Germline CDR1 and CDR2: SGHTA and FQGNSA. The CDR3 spans 15 residues. V was pared by 5 bases and J by 1 base, with 6 bases of the junction left unmatched. In nucleotides, the CDR3 is TGTGCCAGCAGCCAAGGACTAGCGATATCCTACGAGCAGTACTTC. Translated: CASSQGLAISYEQYF.

At least ten counts were recorded for this clonotype. The gene calls are TRBV5-1 and TRBJ2-5; perhaps TRBD1 as D (6 bases). The V and J ends lost 8 bases and 2 bases respectively, with 16 bases between them. This CDR3 region has 14 residues. Germline-derived CDR1 and CDR2 are SGHRS and YFSETQ. The CDR3: CASRAGAPQETQYF. DNA for the CDR3: TGCGCCAGTAGGGCAGGGGCCCCACAAGAGACCCAGTACTTC.

The rearrangement uses TRBV2 and TRBJ2-7; D remains unclear. Germline V gene sequence: CDR1 SNHLY, CDR2 FYNNEI. This CDR3 spans 13 amino acids. The V gene lost 7 bases and the J gene lost 1 base, with 11 bases spanning the gap. The CDR3 DNA reads as TGTGCCAGCATGCCCCCTTTATCCTACGAGCAGTACTTC. Protein product: CASMPPLSYEQYF.

The V and J genes are TRBV7-9 and TRBJ2-1; 10 bases are shared with TRBD1. The CDR3 spans 17 residues. The germline V gene has CDR1 SEHNR and CDR2 FQNEAQ (reference sequence). With 2 bases clipped from V and 7 bases from J, the junction kept 11 bases outside the gene matches. The CDR3 reads CASSLPIRQGARNEQFF. CDR3 coding DNA: TGTGCCAGCAGCTTACCTATAAGACAGGGGGCAAGGAATGAGCAGTTCTTC.

The genes are TRBV7-9 and TRBJ1-1; D gene unclear. Deletions cut 8 bases from V and 1 base from J, with 17 bases between. CDR3 length: 15 residues. The germline CDR1 and CDR2 sequences are SEHNR and FQNEAQ (reference sequence). The CDR3 nucleotides read TGTGCCAGCCCTAACGACGGTATGTCGAACACTGAAGCTTTCTTT. Its protein product is CASPNDGMSNTEAFF. The full variable domain, its missing parts supplied by reference TRBV7-9 and TRBJ1-1, is DTGVSQNPRHKITKRGQNVTFRCDPISEHNRLYWYRQTLGQGPEFLTYFQNEAQLEKSRLLSDRFSAERPKGSFSTLEIQRTEQGDSAMYLCASPNDGMSNTEAFFGQGTRLTVV.